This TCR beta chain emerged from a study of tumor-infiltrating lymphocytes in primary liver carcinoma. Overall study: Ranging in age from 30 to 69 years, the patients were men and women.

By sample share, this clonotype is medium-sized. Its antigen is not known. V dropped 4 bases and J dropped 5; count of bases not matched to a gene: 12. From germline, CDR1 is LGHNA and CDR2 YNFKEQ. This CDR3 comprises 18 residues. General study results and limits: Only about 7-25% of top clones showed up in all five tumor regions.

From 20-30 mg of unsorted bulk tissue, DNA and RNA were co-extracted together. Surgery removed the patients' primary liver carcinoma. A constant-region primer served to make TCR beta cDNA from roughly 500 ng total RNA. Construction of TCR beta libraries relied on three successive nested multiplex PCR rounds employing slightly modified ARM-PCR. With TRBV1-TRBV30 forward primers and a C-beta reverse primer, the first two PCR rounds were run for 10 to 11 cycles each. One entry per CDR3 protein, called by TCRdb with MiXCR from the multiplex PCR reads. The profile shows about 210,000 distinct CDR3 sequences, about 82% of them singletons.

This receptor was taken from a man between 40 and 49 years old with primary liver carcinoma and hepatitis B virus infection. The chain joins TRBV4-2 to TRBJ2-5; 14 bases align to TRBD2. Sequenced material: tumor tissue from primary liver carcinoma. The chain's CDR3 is CASSLTTSGRAGSETQYF. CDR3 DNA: TGTGCCAGCAGCCTAACGACTAGCGGGAGGGCCGGCTCGGAGACCCAGTACTTC.